Following are 10 T cell receptor beta chains from one sample sequenced in a study of blood T cell repertoires in COVID-19. TCRdb's copy holds only in-frame clones and misses some; the assay was immunoSEQ multiplex PCR. The sample has about 200,000 clones; around 89% are singletons. Sequencing was done on a sample of peripheral blood. Receptors were obtained from a man aged 40-55 years with active or convalescent COVID-19.

The chain uses TRBV27 and TRBJ2-7; the D gene is possibly TRBD1 (5 bases). Trimming took off 5 bases at V and 2 bases at J, with 16 bases between the two ends. The CDR3 is made up of 15 amino acids. The germline V gene has CDR1 MNHEY and CDR2 SMNVEV (reference sequence). CDR3 amino acids: CASSHQGEIPYEQYF. The CDR3 bases are TGTGCCAGCAGTCACCAGGGTGAAATCCCCTACGAGCAGTACTTC.

The V and J genes are TRBV11-1 and TRBJ2-3, with 8 bases fitting TRBD1. The germline gives CDR1 SGHAT, CDR2 FQDESV (reference sequence). CDR3 length equals 14 residues. The V gene end was trimmed by 4 bases and the J gene end by 9 bases; junction bases not matched to a gene: 9. As DNA, the CDR3 is TGTGCCAGCAGCTCAGACAGGGGCCGGGAGACGCAGTATTTT. Its protein is CASSSDRGRETQYF.

This clone was counted once. V and J are TRBV28 and TRBJ1-2; TRBD1 aligns across 9 bases. V shed 7 bases and J 6 bases; nucleotides not matched to a gene: 9. The CDR3 runs 14 residues. Germline V gene sequence: CDR1 MDHEN, CDR2 SYDVKM. CDR3 protein: CASIRTGTGNGYTF. CDR3 nucleotides: TGTGCCAGCATACGAACCGGGACAGGGAATGGCTACACCTTC.

V gene TRBV29-1 combines with J gene TRBJ2-1; D may be TRBD2 (5 bases). Germline V gene lookup returns CDR1 SQVTM and CDR2 ANQGSEA. V was trimmed by 1 base and J by 0 bases, leaving 7 bases between them. This CDR3 comprises 14 residues. DNA for the CDR3: TGCAGCGTTGAAGGGCGGGTCTCCTACAATGAGCAGTTCTTC. Its translation is CSVEGRVSYNEQFF.

This clone was counted a single time. The genes are TRBV2 and TRBJ1-6, with TRBD1 identical over 8 bases. With 2 bases clipped from V and 10 bases from J, the junction kept 10 bases outside the gene matches. CDR3 length equals 16 residues. Germline V CDR1 and CDR2: SNHLY, FYNNEI. The CDR3 DNA sequence: TGTGCCAGCAGTGAAATTGGACAGGGCTCAGGGTCACCCCTCCACTTT. This encodes CASSEIGQGSGSPLHF.

This sequence joins TRBV6-2 or TRBV6-3 and TRBJ1-1; no clear D. Germline CDR1 is MNHEY and CDR2 is SVGEGT. The V and J ends lost 5 bases and 3 bases respectively, with 13 bases between them. The CDR3 is made up of 14 amino acids. In DNA form, the CDR3 reads TGTGCCAGCAGTCCCGGCGGGTGGGACACTGAAGCTTTCTTT. This codes for CASSPGGWDTEAFF.

The chain combines TRBV6-5 with TRBJ2-1; TRBD2 agrees at 8 bases. V shed 10 bases and J 10 bases; nucleotides not matched to a gene: 9. The CDR3 is 12 residues long. Germline assignment: CDR1 MNHEY and CDR2 SVGAGI. In nucleotides, the CDR3 is TGTGCCACCAAATCCGGGAGGGGGGAGCAGTTCTTC. Its protein is CATKSGRGEQFF.

The chain combines TRBV6-5 with TRBJ1-5; D may be TRBD1 (5 bases). This CDR3 is 15 amino acids long. Per germline, CDR1 MNHEY and CDR2 SVGAGI. Trimming pared 0 bases from V and 7 bases from J, leaving 13 bases between. Written as DNA, the CDR3 is TGTGCCAGCAGTTACTCGTGGCAGGGTGGCCAGCCCCAGCATTTT. Amino acid sequence: CASSYSWQGGQPQHF.

The chain recombines TRBV15 with TRBJ2-7; TRBD2 matches at 8 bases. V dropped 0 bases and J dropped 0; count of bases not matched to a gene: 1. Germline V gene sequence: CDR1 LNHNV, CDR2 YYDKDF (reference sequence). This CDR3 region has 15 residues. CDR3 loop: CATSRDRGGSYEQYF. DNA of the CDR3: TGTGCCACCAGCAGAGATCGGGGGGGCTCCTACGAGCAGTACTTC. Full variable domain (rest looked up from reference TRBV15 and TRBJ2-7): DAMVIQNPRYQVTQFGKPVTLSCSQTLNHNVMYWYQQKSSQAPKLLFHYYDKDFNNEADTPDNFQSRRPNTSFCFLDIRSPGLGDTAMYLCATSRDRGGSYEQYFGPGTRLTVT.

The gene calls are TRBV2 and TRBJ1-5; a weak D match, TRBD1 (5 bases). Per germline, CDR1 SNHLY and CDR2 FYNNEI. Trimming left V 3 bases short and J 2 bases short, with 11 bases between. There are 15 residues in the CDR3. CDR3 sequence: CASSEGQVGNQPQHF. The DNA for the CDR3 is TGTGCCAGCAGTGAGGGGCAGGTCGGCAATCAGCCCCAGCATTTT.